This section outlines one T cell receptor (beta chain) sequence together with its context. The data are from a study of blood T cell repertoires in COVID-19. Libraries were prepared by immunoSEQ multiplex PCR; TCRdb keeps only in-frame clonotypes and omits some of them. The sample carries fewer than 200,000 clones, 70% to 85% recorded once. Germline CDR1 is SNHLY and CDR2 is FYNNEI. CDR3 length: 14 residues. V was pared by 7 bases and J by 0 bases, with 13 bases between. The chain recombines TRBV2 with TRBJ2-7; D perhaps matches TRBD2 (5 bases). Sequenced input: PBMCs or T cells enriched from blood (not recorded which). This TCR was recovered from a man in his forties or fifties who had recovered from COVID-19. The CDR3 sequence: CASIPSGSSYEQYF. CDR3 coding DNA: TGTGCCAGCATCCCATCGGGGAGCTCCTACGAGCAGTACTTC. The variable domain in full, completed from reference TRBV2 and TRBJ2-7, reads EPEVTQTPSHQVTQMGQEVILRCVPISNHLYFYWYRQILGQKVEFLVSFYNNEISEKSEIFDDQFSVERPDGSNFTLKIRSTKLEDSAMYFCASIPSGSSYEQYFGPGTRLTVT.